The clone carrying this T cell receptor (beta chain) has at least ten counts. This sample is drawn from a study of molecular identifiers for immune sequencing clone quantification. Libraries used 20,000 to 1,000,000 sorted naive CD8 T cells and 10%, 30% or 50% RNA input. Sorting was used to obtain naive CD8 T cells (CD8+CD4-CCR7+CD45RA+). V shed 7 bases and J 3 bases; nucleotides not matched to a gene: 10. This CDR3 spans 15 amino acids. MiXCR, applied by TCRdb to the PCR reads, yields one record per CDR3 protein. Among about half a million distinct CDR3 sequences, about a fifth were seen once, and the ten largest hold 0.84%.

V and J are TRBV12-3 or TRBV12-4 and TRBJ1-1, with TRBD1 identical over 8 bases. The sample was naive CD8+ T cells from blood, with Jurkat cell RNA spiked in. Subset: FACS-sorted CD8+CD4-CCR7+CD45RA+ naive T cells. The source is a human donor in good health. Some libraries in this study had Jurkat cell RNA spiked in. The CDR3 sequence is CASTNLTGVDTEAFF. CDR3 nucleotides: TGTGCCAGCACCAACTTGACAGGGGTGGACACTGAAGCTTTCTTT.